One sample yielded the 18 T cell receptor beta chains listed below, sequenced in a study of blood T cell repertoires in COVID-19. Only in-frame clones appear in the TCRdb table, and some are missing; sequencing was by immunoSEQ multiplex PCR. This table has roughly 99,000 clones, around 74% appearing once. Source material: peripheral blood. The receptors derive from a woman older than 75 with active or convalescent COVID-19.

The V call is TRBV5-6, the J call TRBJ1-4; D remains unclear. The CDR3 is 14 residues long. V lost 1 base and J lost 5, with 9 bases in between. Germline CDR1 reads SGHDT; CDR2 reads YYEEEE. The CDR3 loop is CASSLRRINEKLFF. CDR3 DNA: TGTGCCAGCAGCTTGCGCAGGATAAATGAAAAACTGTTTTTT.

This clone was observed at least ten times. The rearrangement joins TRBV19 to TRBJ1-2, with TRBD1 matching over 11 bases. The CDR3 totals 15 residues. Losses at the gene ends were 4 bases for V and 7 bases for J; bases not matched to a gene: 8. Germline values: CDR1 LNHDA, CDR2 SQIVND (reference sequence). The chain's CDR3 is CASSTDGQGAFGYTF. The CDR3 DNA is TGTGCCAGTAGTACGGACGGACAGGGGGCCTTTGGCTACACCTTC.

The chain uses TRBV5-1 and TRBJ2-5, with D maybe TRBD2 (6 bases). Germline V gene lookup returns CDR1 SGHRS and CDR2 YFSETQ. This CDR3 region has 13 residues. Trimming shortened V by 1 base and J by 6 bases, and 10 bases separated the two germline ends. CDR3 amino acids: CASSLRREQTQYF. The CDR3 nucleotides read TGCGCCAGCAGCTTGCGGAGGGAGCAGACCCAGTACTTC.

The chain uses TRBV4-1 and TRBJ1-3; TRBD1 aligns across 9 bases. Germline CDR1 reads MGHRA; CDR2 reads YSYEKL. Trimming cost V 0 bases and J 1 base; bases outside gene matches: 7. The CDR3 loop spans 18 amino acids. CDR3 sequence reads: CASSQDGTGRWSGNTIYF. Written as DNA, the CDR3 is TGCGCCAGCAGCCAAGATGGGACAGGGAGGTGGTCTGGAAACACCATATATTTT.

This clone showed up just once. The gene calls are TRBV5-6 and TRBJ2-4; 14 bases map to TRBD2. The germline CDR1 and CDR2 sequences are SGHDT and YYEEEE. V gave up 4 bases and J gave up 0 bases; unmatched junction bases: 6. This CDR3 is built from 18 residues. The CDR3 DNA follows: TGTGCCAGCAGCCCGGGACTAGCGGGAGCATTAGCCAAAAACATTCAGTACTTC. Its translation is CASSPGLAGALAKNIQYF. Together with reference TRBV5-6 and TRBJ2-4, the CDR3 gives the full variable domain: DAGVTQSPTHLIKTRGQQVTLRCSPKSGHDTVSWYQQALGQGPQFIFQYYEEEERQRGNFPDRFSGHQFPNYSSELNVNALLLGDSALYLCASSPGLAGALAKNIQYFGAGTRLSVL.

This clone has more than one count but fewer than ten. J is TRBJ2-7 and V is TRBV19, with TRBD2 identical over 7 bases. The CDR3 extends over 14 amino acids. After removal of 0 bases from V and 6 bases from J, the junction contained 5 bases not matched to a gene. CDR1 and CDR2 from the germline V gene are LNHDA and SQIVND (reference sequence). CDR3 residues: CASSIEGTTGEQYF. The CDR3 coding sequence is TGTGCCAGTAGTATAGAGGGGACTACTGGCGAGCAGTACTTC. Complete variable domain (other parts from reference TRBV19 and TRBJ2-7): DGGITQSPKYLFRKEGQNVTLSCEQNLNHDAMYWYRQDPGQGLRLIYYSQIVNDFQKGDIAEGYSVSREKKESFPLTVTSAQKNPTAFYLCASSIEGTTGEQYFGPGTRLTVT.

CDR3 sequence: CASSDRDGNTEAFF. In DNA, the CDR3 is TGTGCCAGCAGTGACAGGGATGGGAACACTGAAGCTTTCTTT. This chain links TRBV6-1 with TRBJ1-1; D might be TRBD1 (5 bases). Germline V gene data show CDR1 as MNHNS and CDR2 as SASEGT. Trimming shortened V by 3 bases and J by 1 base, and 9 bases separated the two germline ends. The CDR3 contains 14 residues.

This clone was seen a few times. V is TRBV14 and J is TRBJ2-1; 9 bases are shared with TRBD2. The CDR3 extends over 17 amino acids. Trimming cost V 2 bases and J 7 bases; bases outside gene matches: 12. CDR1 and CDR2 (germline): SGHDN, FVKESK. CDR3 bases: TGTGCCAGCAGCCAACTCGGGGGCGGGAGGGCCAATAATGAGCAGTTCTTC. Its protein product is CASSQLGGGRANNEQFF.

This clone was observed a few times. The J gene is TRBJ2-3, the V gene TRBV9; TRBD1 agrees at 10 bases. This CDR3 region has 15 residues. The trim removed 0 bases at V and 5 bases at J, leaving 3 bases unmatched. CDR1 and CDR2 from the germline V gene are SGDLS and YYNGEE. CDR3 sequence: CASSVVWTGGDTQYF. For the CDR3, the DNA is TGTGCCAGCAGCGTAGTGTGGACAGGGGGAGATACGCAGTATTTT.

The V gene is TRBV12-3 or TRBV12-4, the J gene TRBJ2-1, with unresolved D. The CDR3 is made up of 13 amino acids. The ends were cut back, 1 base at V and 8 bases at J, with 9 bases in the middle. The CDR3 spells CASSLVRSHEQFF. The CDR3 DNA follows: TGTGCCAGCAGTTTAGTGCGTAGTCATGAGCAGTTCTTC.

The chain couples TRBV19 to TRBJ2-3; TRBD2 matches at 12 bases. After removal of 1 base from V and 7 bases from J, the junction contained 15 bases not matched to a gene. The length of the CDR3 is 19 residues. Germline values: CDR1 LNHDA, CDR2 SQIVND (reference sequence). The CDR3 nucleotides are TGTGCCAGTAGTATAGTTTCCCTAGCGGGAGGGCCTAATACTTATACGCAGTATTTT. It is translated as CASSIVSLAGGPNTYTQYF.

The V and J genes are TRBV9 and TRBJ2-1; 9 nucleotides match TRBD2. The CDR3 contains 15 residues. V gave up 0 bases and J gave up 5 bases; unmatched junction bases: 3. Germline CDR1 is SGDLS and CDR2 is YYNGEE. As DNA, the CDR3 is TGTGCCAGCAGCGTAGCGACTAGCGGTCACAATGAGCAGTTCTTC. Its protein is CASSVATSGHNEQFF.

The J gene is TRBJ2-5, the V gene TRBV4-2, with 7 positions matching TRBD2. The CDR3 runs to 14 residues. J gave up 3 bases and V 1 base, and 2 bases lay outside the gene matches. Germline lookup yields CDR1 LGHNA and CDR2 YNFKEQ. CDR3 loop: CASSQGTRKETQYF. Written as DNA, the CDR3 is TGTGCCAGCAGCCAAGGGACTAGGAAAGAGACCCAGTACTTC.

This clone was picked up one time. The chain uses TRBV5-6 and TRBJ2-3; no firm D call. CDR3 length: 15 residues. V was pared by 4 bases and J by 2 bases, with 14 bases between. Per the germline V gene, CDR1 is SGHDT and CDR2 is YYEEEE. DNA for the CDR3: TGTGCCAGCAGCCCCGGTCTCTGGTACACAGATACGCAGTATTTT. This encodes CASSPGLWYTDTQYF.

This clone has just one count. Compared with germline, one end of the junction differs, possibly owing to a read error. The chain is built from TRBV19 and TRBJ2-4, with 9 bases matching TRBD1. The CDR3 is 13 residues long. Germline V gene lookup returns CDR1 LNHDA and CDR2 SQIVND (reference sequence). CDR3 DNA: TGTGCCAGTAGTATAGCCCTACAGGGGGCGCAGGACTTC. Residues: CASSIALQGAQDF.

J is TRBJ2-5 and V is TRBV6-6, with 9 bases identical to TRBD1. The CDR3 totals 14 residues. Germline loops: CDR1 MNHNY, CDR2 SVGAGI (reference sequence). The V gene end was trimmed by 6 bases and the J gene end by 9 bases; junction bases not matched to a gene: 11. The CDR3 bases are TGTGCCAGCAGCCAACAGGGGGCAGAGAAGGCCCAGTACTTC. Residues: CASSQQGAEKAQYF.

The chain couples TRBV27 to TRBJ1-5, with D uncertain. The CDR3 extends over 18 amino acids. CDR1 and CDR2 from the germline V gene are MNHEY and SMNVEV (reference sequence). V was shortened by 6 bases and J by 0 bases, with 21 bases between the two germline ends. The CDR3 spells CASRPAVVGGYSNQPQHF. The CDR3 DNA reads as TGTGCCAGCAGACCAGCGGTGGTGGGAGGTTATAGCAATCAGCCCCAGCATTTT.

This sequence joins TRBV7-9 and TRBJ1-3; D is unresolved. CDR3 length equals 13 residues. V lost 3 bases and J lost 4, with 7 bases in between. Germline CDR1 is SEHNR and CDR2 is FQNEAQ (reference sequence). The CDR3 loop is CASSLAAGNTIYF. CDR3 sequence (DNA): TGTGCCAGCAGCTTGGCGGCAGGAAACACCATATATTTT.